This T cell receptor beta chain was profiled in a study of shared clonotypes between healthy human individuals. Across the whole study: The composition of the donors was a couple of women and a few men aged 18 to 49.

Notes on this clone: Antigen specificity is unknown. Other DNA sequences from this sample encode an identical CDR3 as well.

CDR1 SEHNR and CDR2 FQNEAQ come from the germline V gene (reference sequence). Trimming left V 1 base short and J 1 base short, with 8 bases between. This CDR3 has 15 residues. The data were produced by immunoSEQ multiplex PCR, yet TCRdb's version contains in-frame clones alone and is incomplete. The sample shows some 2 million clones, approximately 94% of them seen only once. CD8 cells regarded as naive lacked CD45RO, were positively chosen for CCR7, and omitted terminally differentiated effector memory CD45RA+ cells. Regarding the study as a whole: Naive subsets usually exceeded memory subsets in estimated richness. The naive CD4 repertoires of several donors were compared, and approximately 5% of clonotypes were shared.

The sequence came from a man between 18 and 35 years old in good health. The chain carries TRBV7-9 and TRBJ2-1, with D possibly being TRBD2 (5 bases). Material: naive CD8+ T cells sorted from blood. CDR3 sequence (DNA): TGTGCCAGCAGCTTAGATCGCGGGTCCTACAATGAGCAGTTCTTC. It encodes CASSLDRGSYNEQFF.